This T cell receptor (beta chain) was documented in a study of post-analysis software for immune sequencing data. Turning to the study itself: Included courses were relapsing-remitting and secondary progressive multiple sclerosis; progressive-relapsing multiple sclerosis was also included.

Study conclusions and caveats: With TRBV5-6, TRBV5-1 and TRBV20-1 included, about five TRBV segments were more frequent in patients than in controls. Under F measure analysis, samples from one preparation batch co-clustered strongly.

This clonotype has only one observation. Its antigen is still unknown. Researchers reported that TCR beta cDNA libraries carried unique molecular identifiers. Using its own MiXCR run on the PCR reads, TCRdb lists one record per CDR3 protein. There are fewer than 850,000 distinct CDR3 sequences in the sample; under 60% occur only once, and roughly 4.9% lies in the top ten. Deletions cut 0 bases from V and 7 bases from J, with 22 bases between. The CDR3 is made up of 18 amino acids. CDR1 is LNHNV and CDR2 is YYDKDF in the germline V gene (reference sequence). What was sequenced was blood. The chain has TRBV15 and TRBJ2-1, with D perhaps matching TRBD2 (6 bases). The receptor comes from a girl aged 10-17 years with multiple sclerosis. The CDR3 DNA sequence: TGTGCCACCAGCAGAGATCTAAGGCGGGTCCGGGCGGGAAATGAGCAGTTCTTC. This sequence encodes CATSRDLRRVRAGNEQFF.